Each of the 14 T cell receptor beta chains below was sequenced from the same sample in a study of blood T cell repertoires in COVID-19. Libraries were prepared by immunoSEQ multiplex PCR; TCRdb keeps only in-frame clonotypes and omits some of them. The sample lists about half a million clones, 80% to 90% occurring once. Sequences were obtained from PBMCs or T cells enriched from blood (not recorded which). The receptors were gathered from a woman aged 60-75 years who had recovered from COVID-19.

J is TRBJ2-1 and V is TRBV2, with TRBD1 identical over 7 bases. J was trimmed by 15 bases and V by 7 bases; bases with no gene match: 15. CDR3 length equals 13 residues. Germline V CDR1 and CDR2: SNHLY, FYNNEI. The CDR3 sequence: CASTQGRDSLRFF. The DNA of the CDR3 is TGTGCCAGCACCCAAGGTCGGGACAGCCTCCGGTTCTTC.

The gene calls are TRBV12-3 or TRBV12-4 and TRBJ1-2; possibly TRBD1 for D (5 bases). Trimming cost V 10 bases and J 3 bases, with 15 bases left between them. The CDR3 has 13 amino acids. The DNA of the CDR3 is TGTGCCAACAGGCGGGGAGGGGACTATGGCTACACCTTC. This encodes CANRRGGDYGYTF.

The chain combines TRBV2 with TRBJ1-6, with D maybe TRBD1 (5 bases). The CDR3 loop spans 16 amino acids. Germline CDR1 and CDR2: SNHLY and FYNNEI. Trimming cost V 3 bases and J 1 base, with 10 bases left between them. The CDR3 region is CASSEEEGSYNSPLHF. CDR3 in DNA: TGTGCCAGCAGTGAGGAGGAGGGGTCCTATAATTCACCCCTCCACTTT.

Comments on this clone: The sample carries other DNA sequences with the same CDR3. This rearrangement joins TRBV2 to TRBJ1-5; the match to TRBD1 covers 8 bases. The CDR3 loop spans 15 amino acids. The ends lost 6 bases at V and 2 bases at J; junction bases unmatched: 6. Germline V gene lookup returns CDR1 SNHLY and CDR2 FYNNEI. The CDR3 DNA is TGTGCCAGCAGCCTACAGGGGGTTGGCAATCAGCCCCAGCATTTT. Protein: CASSLQGVGNQPQHF.

The CDR3 nucleotides read TGTGCCAGCAGCCTTTTCTCCTCAGGCGAGCAGTTCTTC. This encodes CASSLFSSGEQFF. The chain is built from TRBV12-3 or TRBV12-4 and TRBJ2-1, with D unclear. Trimming shortened V by 6 bases and J by 10 bases, and 16 bases separated the two germline ends. This CDR3 is built from 13 residues.

This clone was detected only a few times. Different DNA sequences within this sample yield the same CDR3. V usage is TRBV2 and J usage is TRBJ1-1; 7 bases are shared with TRBD1. The CDR3 has 14 amino acids. The V gene's germline CDR1 is SNHLY and CDR2 FYNNEI. J lost 1 base, V lost 6 bases, and 5 bases had no gene match. CDR3 sequence reads: CASRGTGANTEAFF. In nucleotides, the CDR3 is TGTGCCAGCAGAGGAACAGGGGCGAACACTGAAGCTTTCTTT.

The rearrangement links TRBV27 to TRBJ2-1; maybe TRBD2 (5 bases). Trimming took off 2 bases at V and 7 bases at J, with 21 bases between the two ends. This CDR3 is built from 17 residues. The germline CDR1 and CDR2 sequences are MNHEY and SMNVEV (reference sequence). The CDR3 protein is CASSLSDGYEGSNEQFF. The CDR3 DNA reads TGTGCCAGCAGTTTAAGCGATGGTTATGAGGGCTCGAATGAGCAGTTCTTC.

The chain is built from TRBV21-1 and TRBJ2-7; the table names TRBD1, a call not compared with the DNA. TRBV21-1 is recorded as a pseudogene. The CDR3 runs 13 residues. This chain's CDR3 is CARGGQGHYEQYV. As DNA, the CDR3 is TGTGCCAGAGGGGGACAGGGACACTACGAGCAGTACGTC.

The gene calls are TRBV14 and TRBJ1-2, with 9 bases matching TRBD1. The CDR3 has 13 amino acids. V trimming: 5 bases; J trimming: 4 bases; junction bases outside the gene matches: 2. Germline V gene lookup returns CDR1 SGHDN and CDR2 FVKESK. CDR3 sequence reads: CASSLQGAYGYTF. CDR3 in DNA: TGTGCCAGCAGCTTACAGGGGGCCTATGGCTACACCTTC.

The rearrangement joins TRBV7-2 to TRBJ2-1, with D unresolved. The CDR3 spans 11 residues. From germline, CDR1 is SGHTA and CDR2 FQGNSA. V gave up 2 bases and J gave up 9 bases, with 5 bases separating them. CDR3: CASSLNGEQFF. The CDR3 nucleotides read TGTGCCAGCAGCTTAAACGGTGAGCAGTTCTTC.

This chain links TRBV4-1 with TRBJ2-1; the D gene is possibly TRBD1 (5 bases). The CDR3 contains 15 residues. CDR1 MGHRA and CDR2 YSYEKL come from the germline V gene. V was shortened by 1 base and J by 0 bases, with 7 bases between the two germline ends. This CDR3 is CASSQAGISYNEQFF. The CDR3 bases are TGCGCCAGCAGCCAAGCAGGGATCTCCTACAATGAGCAGTTCTTC.

The rearrangement links TRBV7-2 to TRBJ2-7, with 7 bases lining up with TRBD2. Trimming took 1 base from V and 7 from J; bases not matched to a gene: 7. CDR3 length: 14 amino acids. The V gene's germline CDR1 is SGHTA and CDR2 FQGNSA. As DNA, the CDR3 is TGTGCCAGCAGCTTAGGGGGAGCGGGGCTTGAGCAGTACGTC. Residues: CASSLGGAGLEQYV.

The J gene is TRBJ2-5, the V gene TRBV4-1; the D gene is possibly TRBD2 (6 bases). Trimming took off 1 base at V and 4 bases at J, with 13 bases between the two ends. Per germline, CDR1 MGHRA and CDR2 YSYEKL. CDR3 size: 15 residues. The CDR3 DNA sequence: TGCGCCAGCAGCCAAGTGGGAGGTGGGTTAGAGACCCAGTACTTC. Residues: CASSQVGGGLETQYF.

V is TRBV6-5 and J is TRBJ2-7, with no clear D. The CDR3 totals 16 residues. From germline, CDR1 is MNHEY and CDR2 SVGAGI. V lost 0 bases and J lost 0, with 12 bases in between. Here the CDR3 reads CASSYSTSWSSYEQYF. Here the CDR3 DNA reads TGTGCCAGCAGTTACTCGACTTCCTGGAGCTCCTACGAGCAGTACTTC.